The present T cell receptor beta chain was sequenced within a study of blood T cells in healthy people across ages. Study-level background: The template switching approach captured approximately one barcoded beta molecule for every two T cells.

The CDR3 totals 15 residues. Germline-derived CDR1 and CDR2 are SGHRS and YFSETQ. Trimming pared 1 base from V and 0 bases from J, leaving 8 bases between. Primed by a sample-barcoded 5' primer and a J-beta primer mix, a second PCR proceeded for roughly 7 to 11 cycles. TCRdb ran MiXCR on the 5' RACE reads and lists one entry per CDR3 protein. Of approximately 1.5 million distinct CDR3 sequences listed, 34% are singletons. Study-wide points: Fewer expanded clones and more diversity marked long-lived versus aged donors.

Peripheral blood, about 10 milliliters per donor, was collected. On this clonotype itself: Its antigen remains unidentified.

The genes are TRBV5-1 and TRBJ2-1; D ambiguous. The clonotype originates from a woman aged 30 to 39 in good health. Sequences were obtained from blood. The CDR3 spells CASSLFSSSYNEQFF. The CDR3 DNA is TGCGCCAGCAGCTTGTTCAGTAGCTCCTACAATGAGCAGTTCTTC.